What follows is one TCR beta chain and its context. Its target is unknown. PCR used 60 Vbeta primers and 13 Jbeta primers. Assay: immunoSEQ multiplex PCR; the TCRdb copy retains only in-frame clones and omits some. In the table there are around 170,000 clones, less than 80% of which are singletons. This entry is derived from a study of cytomegalovirus exposure and HLA in healthy donors. Germline-derived CDR1 and CDR2 are GTSNPN and SVGIG (reference sequence). This CDR3 is 14 amino acids long. V lost 3 bases and J lost 0; bases outside the gene matches: 3. Study-wide points: Relative to the approximately 680-donor mean, N-insertions were reportedly fewer in an Asian-associated ancestry cluster in a later analysis. It emerged from a later analysis that several of the most significant clusters appeared to be linked to common viral pathogens.

This TCR derives from a woman in her thirties or forties in good health and CMV-seronegative. The V call is TRBV30, the J call TRBJ2-3, with TRBD1 matching 7 bases. Sequences were obtained from PBMCs. The CDR3 coding sequence is TGTGCCTGGAGCCCGGGACAGAGCACAGATACGCAGTATTTT. Translating gives CAWSPGQSTDTQYF. Looking up the rest from reference TRBV30 and TRBJ2-3 gives the full variable domain: SQTIHQWPATLVQPVGSPLSLECTVEGTSNPNLYWYRQAAGRGLQLLFYSVGIGQISSEVPQNLSASRPQDRQFILSSKKLLLSDSGFYLCAWSPGQSTDTQYFGPGTRLTVL.